A selection of T cell receptor beta chains follows, all from one sample in a study of cytomegalovirus exposure and HLA in healthy donors. Using immunoSEQ multiplex PCR, the repertoire was profiled, and TCRdb retains in-frame clones only, with some absent. The data hold more than 95,000 clones, with roughly three quarters observed a single time. Sequenced sample: PBMCs. The receptors derive from a man in his forties or fifties in good health and CMV-seropositive. The CDR3 runs from the conserved cysteine through the conserved F or W. The D gene is left open where the match is weak. Rows give clone size only sometimes, using once, few, many, or a class for an expanded clone.

d_gene: -
j_gene: TRBJ2-2
v_gene: TRBV2
abundance: few
CDR3nt: TGTGCCAGCAGGAACAGGAACACCGGGGAGCTGTTTTTT
CDR3aa: CASRNRNTGELFF

d_gene: TRBD2
j_gene: TRBJ2-1
v_gene: TRBV6-4
abundance: once
CDR3nt: TGTGCCAGCAGTAATAGCGGGAGGGCCAACAATGAGCAGTTCTTC
CDR3aa: CASSNSGRANNEQFF

d_gene: -
j_gene: TRBJ2-5
v_gene: TRBV5-1
abundance: -
CDR3nt: TGCGCCAGCAGCTCGGACAGCGTCCAAGAGACCCAGTACTTC
CDR3aa: CASSSDSVQETQYF

d_gene: TRBD2
j_gene: TRBJ2-1
v_gene: TRBV30
abundance: -
CDR3nt: TGTGCCTGGCTGGCGTTGAGCGGGGATCGGGGTTACAATGAGCAGTTCTTC
CDR3aa: CAWLALSGDRGYNEQFF

d_gene: TRBD2
j_gene: TRBJ2-1
v_gene: TRBV7-3
abundance: -
CDR3nt: TGTGCCAGCAGCCCTAGTGCTAGCGGGAGTTGGGATGAGCAGTTCTTC
CDR3aa: CASSPSASGSWDEQFF

d_gene: -
j_gene: TRBJ2-7
v_gene: TRBV5-4
abundance: -
CDR3nt: TGTGCCAGCAGCTTCCCGGGAACCGAGCAGTACTTC
CDR3aa: CASSFPGTEQYF

d_gene: -
j_gene: TRBJ1-3
v_gene: TRBV28
abundance: -
CDR3nt: TGTGCCAGTGTGAGGTTGCTGAGCTCTGGAAACACCATATATTTT
CDR3aa: CASVRLLSSGNTIYF

d_gene: -
j_gene: TRBJ2-1
v_gene: TRBV7-2
abundance: -
CDR3nt: TGTGCCAGCAGCCGCTGGGGAGATGCTTACAATGAGCAGTTCTTC
CDR3aa: CASSRWGDAYNEQFF

d_gene: -
j_gene: TRBJ2-7
v_gene: TRBV6-1
abundance: few
CDR3nt: TGTGCCAGCAGTGGGGACATCTCCTACGAGCAGTACTTC
CDR3aa: CASSGDISYEQYF

d_gene: TRBD2
j_gene: TRBJ2-5
v_gene: TRBV28
abundance: once
CDR3nt: TGTGCCAGCAGTAGCGGGAGGCGAGAGACCCAGTACTTC
CDR3aa: CASSSGRRETQYF

d_gene: TRBD1
j_gene: TRBJ2-7
v_gene: TRBV7-6
abundance: -
CDR3nt: TGTGCCAGCAGCTGGACAGGGAACGAGCAGTACTTC
CDR3aa: CASSWTGNEQYF

d_gene: -
j_gene: TRBJ2-3
v_gene: TRBV6-1
abundance: -
CDR3nt: TGTGCCAGCTCTACACCGGGACTTTCGGCAGATACGCAGTATTTT
CDR3aa: CASSTPGLSADTQYF

d_gene: -
j_gene: TRBJ1-3
v_gene: TRBV15
abundance: -
CDR3nt: TGTGCCACCAGCAGAGAGCGGAACACCATATATTTT
CDR3aa: CATSRERNTIYF

d_gene: TRBD1
j_gene: TRBJ2-1
v_gene: TRBV10-3
abundance: -
CDR3nt: TGTGCCATCAGTGATAGAGGACAGGGGTTCTTC
CDR3aa: CAISDRGQGFF

d_gene: -
j_gene: TRBJ1-1
v_gene: TRBV27
abundance: -
CDR3nt: TGTGCCAGCAGCGGGACTTATCACACTGAAGCTTTCTTT
CDR3aa: CASSGTYHTEAFF

d_gene: -
j_gene: TRBJ1-1
v_gene: TRBV5-1
abundance: -
CDR3nt: TGCGCCAGCAGCTTGGGTTTCAGGGGAGAAGCTTTCTTT
CDR3aa: CASSLGFRGEAFF

d_gene: -
j_gene: TRBJ2-7
v_gene: TRBV6-6
abundance: -
CDR3nt: TGTGCCAGCACTAGGGCGGGCTTCCCCTACGAGCAGTACTTC
CDR3aa: CASTRAGFPYEQYF

d_gene: TRBD2
j_gene: TRBJ2-7
v_gene: TRBV5-3
abundance: -
CDR3nt: TGTGCCAGAAGCTCCTCCCGACTAGCGGGAGTTCTCTCCTACGAGCAGTACTTC
CDR3aa: CARSSSRLAGVLSYEQYF

d_gene: -
j_gene: TRBJ2-5
v_gene: TRBV28
abundance: -
CDR3nt: TGTGCCAGCACCCGACTCTCCGGGGGTAGAGAGACCCAGTACTTC
CDR3aa: CASTRLSGGRETQYF

d_gene: TRBD1
j_gene: TRBJ1-2
v_gene: TRBV15
abundance: -
CDR3nt: TGTGCCACCAGCAGAGGGGGAAACAGGGGGCATGGCTACACCTTC
CDR3aa: CATSRGGNRGHGYTF

d_gene: TRBD2
j_gene: TRBJ2-2
v_gene: TRBV6-1
abundance: once
CDR3nt: TGTGCCAGCAGTGCCAGACTAGCAGCGAACACCGGGGAGCTGTTTTTT
CDR3aa: CASSARLAANTGELFF

d_gene: -
j_gene: TRBJ1-2
v_gene: TRBV30
abundance: -
CDR3nt: TGTGCCTGGAGTGTACCGGGGAACTATGGCTACACCTTC
CDR3aa: CAWSVPGNYGYTF

d_gene: TRBD2
j_gene: TRBJ2-2
v_gene: TRBV12-5
abundance: few
CDR3nt: TGTGCTAGTCGGATTAGCGGGAGCACCGGGGAGCTGTTTTTT
CDR3aa: CASRISGSTGELFF

d_gene: -
j_gene: TRBJ1-1
v_gene: TRBV6-6
abundance: few
CDR3nt: TGTGCCAGCAGTTACTCGGACAGCATGAACACTGAAGCTTTCTTT
CDR3aa: CASSYSDSMNTEAFF

d_gene: -
j_gene: TRBJ1-2
v_gene: TRBV28
abundance: -
CDR3nt: TGTGCCAGCAAGCTTGGCGGAGAGAACTATGGCTACACCTTC
CDR3aa: CASKLGGENYGYTF

d_gene: -
j_gene: TRBJ1-5
v_gene: TRBV27
abundance: -
CDR3nt: TGTGCCAGCAGTTTATTTTGGGAGGGTGTAAGCAATCAGCCCCAGCATTTT
CDR3aa: CASSLFWEGVSNQPQHF

d_gene: TRBD1
j_gene: TRBJ1-2
v_gene: TRBV28
abundance: -
CDR3nt: TGTGCCAGCAGCCGACAGGGCGCCTATGGCTACACCTTC
CDR3aa: CASSRQGAYGYTF

d_gene: -
j_gene: TRBJ1-6
v_gene: TRBV9
abundance: -
CDR3nt: TGTGCCAGCAGCGCCCCTAACAGGGTTTCACCCCTCCACTTT
CDR3aa: CASSAPNRVSPLHF

d_gene: -
j_gene: TRBJ2-7
v_gene: TRBV28
abundance: -
CDR3nt: TGTGCCAGCAGCCTGATCATCCGGGAGACGGAGCAGTACTTC
CDR3aa: CASSLIIRETEQYF